This is a list of T cell receptor beta chains from one sample in a study of T cells after yellow fever vaccination. TCRdb itself ran the 5' RACE reads through MiXCR, one entry per CDR3 protein. The table has 350,000 to 450,000 distinct CDR3 sequences, approximately 6% seen once. Sequences were derived from PBMCs, sampled 5 days after the yellow fever booster vaccination. The source of these receptors is a young man who received the YFV17D yellow fever vaccine. CDR3s include the opening cysteine and the closing phenylalanine or tryptophan. D genes are given only for firm matches. Some rows mark clone size as missing; the rest say once, few, many or name a class of expanded clone.

abundance | d_gene | j_gene | v_gene | CDR3aa | CDR3nt
. | . | TRBJ1-1 | TRBV7-8 | CASSSQGKGTEAFF | TGTGCCAGCAGCTCTCAGGGAAAGGGCACTGAAGCTTTCTTT
. | . | TRBJ2-4 | TRBV6-1 | CASRDDGGQNIQYF | TGTGCCAGCAGGGACGATGGGGGCCAAAACATTCAGTACTTC
. | . | TRBJ2-7 | TRBV7-9 | CASSPGEGGYEQYF | TGTGCCAGCAGCCCAGGGGAAGGAGGATACGAGCAGTACTTC
many | . | TRBJ2-2 | TRBV2 | CASSVVAANTGELFF | TGTGCCAGCAGTGTGGTAGCGGCTAACACCGGGGAGCTGTTTTTT
few | . | TRBJ2-1 | TRBV18 | CASSPPMGPSEQFF | TGTGCCAGCTCACCACCGATGGGCCCTTCTGAGCAGTTCTTC
few | . | TRBJ1-5 | TRBV20-1 | CSAGRDITFLQHF | TGCAGTGCGGGGCGGGACATCACTTTTCTTCAGCATTTT
. | . | TRBJ1-2 | TRBV20-1 | CSARDMAREGYTF | TGCAGTGCTAGAGATATGGCCAGAGAGGGCTACACCTTC
many | . | TRBJ2-3 | TRBV24-1 | CATGTGDTQYF | TGTGCCACCGGGACCGGAGATACGCAGTATTTT
. | . | TRBJ2-3 | TRBV11-2 | CASSLPMRDTQYF | TGTGCCAGCAGCCTCCCTATGAGAGATACGCAGTATTTT
few | . | TRBJ2-7 | TRBV5-6 | CASSLPGNYEQYF | TGTGCCAGCAGCTTGCCTGGGAATTACGAGCAGTACTTC
many | TRBD2 | TRBJ2-1 | TRBV30 | CAWSVRSSGTINEQFF | TGTGCCTGGAGTGTACGGTCTAGCGGGACTATAAATGAGCAGTTCTTC
. | TRBD2 | TRBJ2-1 | TRBV20-1 | CSAPGTSGRSYNEQFF | TGCAGTGCCCCCGGGACTAGCGGGAGGTCCTACAATGAGCAGTTCTTC
many | . | TRBJ1-5 | TRBV6-5 | CASSYDRDQPQHF | TGTGCCAGCAGTTACGACCGGGATCAGCCCCAGCATTTT
. | . | TRBJ2-7 | TRBV29-1 | CSVVDRASSEQYF | TGCAGCGTTGTGGATAGGGCCTCATCCGAGCAGTACTTC
many | . | TRBJ2-2 | TRBV7-3 | CASSRLANTGELFF | TGTGCCAGCAGTCGGTTAGCGAACACCGGGGAGCTGTTTTTT
few | . | TRBJ2-1 | TRBV27 | CASSSFRDGNNEQFF | TGTGCCAGCAGTTCGTTCCGGGACGGAAACAATGAGCAGTTCTTC
few | . | TRBJ2-2 | TRBV6-5 | CASSYFGDRDGELFF | TGTGCCAGCAGTTACTTCGGAGATAGGGACGGGGAGCTGTTTTTT
. | . | TRBJ2-1 | TRBV7-2 | CATAGRVPYNEQFF | TGTGCCACCGCCGGGCGGGTCCCCTACAATGAGCAGTTCTTC
few | . | TRBJ1-2 | TRBV30 | CAWSAQLSRTNYGYTF | TGTGCCTGGAGCGCCCAACTCTCCCGGACCAACTATGGCTACACCTTC
few | . | TRBJ2-7 | TRBV28 | CASSSSGTPSVYEQYF | TGTGCCAGCAGTTCCTCCGGGACTCCCAGTGTCTACGAGCAGTACTTC
many | . | TRBJ2-1 | TRBV28 | CASSFRSNEQFF | TGTGCCAGCAGTTTTAGGAGTAATGAGCAGTTCTTC
few | TRBD2 | TRBJ2-7 | TRBV7-2 | CASSFRGLAGEEQYF | TGTGCCAGCAGCTTTAGGGGACTAGCGGGTGAGGAGCAGTACTTC
many | TRBD1 | TRBJ2-2 | TRBV2 | CASSIIDRGSAGELFF | TGTGCCAGCAGTATAATCGACAGGGGTTCCGCCGGGGAGCTGTTTTTT
. | TRBD1 | TRBJ2-1 | TRBV4-3 | CASSQDFGDRAHNEQFF | TGCGCCAGCAGCCAAGATTTCGGGGACAGGGCACACAATGAGCAGTTCTTC
. | . | TRBJ2-7 | TRBV20-1 | CSEGPGYEQYF | TGCAGTGAGGGACCTGGGTACGAGCAGTACTTC
. | . | TRBJ1-5 | TRBV12-3/TRBV12-4 | CASSLWNQPQHF | TGTGCCAGCAGTTTATGGAATCAGCCCCAGCATTTT
few | . | TRBJ2-3 | TRBV18 | CASSKGTDTQYF | TGTGCCAGCTCAAAGGGGACAGATACGCAGTATTTT
many | TRBD2 | TRBJ2-1 | TRBV7-3 | CASSSSGTTYNEQFF | TGTGCCAGCAGCTCATCCGGGACTACCTACAATGAGCAGTTCTTC
many | . | TRBJ2-5 | TRBV7-7 | CASSPLPGVVETQYF | TGTGCTAGCAGCCCATTGCCGGGAGTAGTAGAGACCCAGTACTTC
many | . | TRBJ1-6 | TRBV20-1 | CSARDRGGSYNSPLHF | TGCAGTGCTAGAGATCGGGGTGGCTCCTATAATTCACCCCTCCACTTT
many | . | TRBJ1-6 | TRBV5-1 | CASSLEEGIHSPLHF | TGCGCCAGCAGCTTGGAGGAAGGGATCCATTCACCCCTCCACTTT
many | TRBD2 | TRBJ2-7 | TRBV7-9 | CASSHTTGEGEQYF | TGTGCCAGCAGCCACACGACTGGGGAGGGCGAGCAGTACTTC
. | . | TRBJ2-2 | TRBV7-2 | CASSLLGGGTNGELFF | TGTGCCAGCAGCCTTCTTGGGGGAGGCACGAACGGGGAGCTGTTTTTT
. | TRBD1 | TRBJ2-1 | TRBV15 | CATNPGQYNEQFF | TGTGCCACCAACCCGGGACAGTACAATGAGCAGTTCTTC